These 8 T cell receptor beta chains share one sample of origin, sequenced in a study of T cell repertoires in cytomegalovirus infection. MiXCR, run by TCRdb on the reads, gives a single entry per CDR3 protein. The table records 400,000 or so distinct CDR3 sequences, approximately 31% of them present only once. The specimen sequenced was PBMCs. The receptors come from a human donor in good health (CMV status not recorded). Some clones in this sample may be carry-over from other donors' samples.

This rearrangement joins TRBV19 to TRBJ1-5; D is possibly TRBD1 (6 bases). The CDR3 sequence is 14 residues long. Trimming took off 7 bases at V and 7 bases at J, with 17 bases between the two ends. CDR1 and CDR2 (germline): LNHDA, SQIVND (reference sequence). CDR3 bases: TGTGCCAGTATCAACAGGGCGGGAGGCCAGCCCCAGCATTTT. Its protein product is CASINRAGGQPQHF.

About this clonotype: The junction and the germline gene differ at one end; a read error may be behind it. This chain connects TRBV6-1 to TRBJ1-4, with TRBD1 as a possible D gene (5 bases). CDR3 length: 13 residues. CDR1 MNHNS and CDR2 SASEGT come from the germline V gene. The CDR3 region is CARGGATNAKLFW. The CDR3 region has the DNA TGTGCACGCGGAGGGGCGACTAATGCAAAACTGTTTTGG.

This chain joins TRBV7-9 and TRBJ2-4; D is unclear. The CDR3 has 13 residues. CDR1 is SEHNR, CDR2 FQNEAQ, per germline (reference sequence). V gave up 4 bases and J gave up 6 bases, with 10 bases separating them. The CDR3 reads CASSYSGVNIQYF. The CDR3 DNA reads TGTGCCAGCAGCTACTCTGGGGTAAACATTCAGTACTTC.

This clonotype came up once. This sequence joins TRBV4-1 and TRBJ2-7; 8 nucleotides align to TRBD1. With 4 bases clipped from V and 3 bases from J, the junction kept 11 bases outside the gene matches. The CDR3 covers 16 residues. The germline CDR1 and CDR2 sequences are MGHRA and YSYEKL. The CDR3 reads CASSLTIGTGGYEQYF. The CDR3 coding sequence is TGCGCCAGCAGCCTGACAATCGGAACAGGGGGCTACGAGCAGTACTTC.

The rearrangement uses TRBV4-1 and TRBJ2-1, with 9 bases fitting TRBD2. Germline V gene lookup returns CDR1 MGHRA and CDR2 YSYEKL. This CDR3 contains 16 residues. The ends lost 0 bases at V and 8 bases at J; junction bases unmatched: 8. The CDR3 bases are TGCGCCAGCAGCCAAGAAGTAGGACTAGCGAGTTATGAGCAGTTCTTC. Translation: CASSQEVGLASYEQFF.

The chain links TRBV20-1 to TRBJ1-5; TRBD1 is a possible D gene (5 bases). Germline V lookup: CDR1 DFQATT, CDR2 SNEGSKA (reference sequence). This CDR3 spans 14 amino acids. The germline V and J ends were trimmed by 4 bases and 0 bases, with 10 bases remaining between them. CDR3 loop: CSAKQVNSNQPQHF. Written as DNA, the CDR3 is TGCAGTGCTAAACAGGTGAATAGCAATCAGCCCCAGCATTTT.

The chain couples TRBV5-1 to TRBJ1-4; 7 nucleotides match TRBD1. Per the germline V gene, CDR1 is SGHRS and CDR2 is YFSETQ. The CDR3 consists of 13 residues. J gave up 7 bases and V 5 bases, and 5 bases lay outside the gene matches. CDR3 sequence reads: CASSRQGLEKLFF. DNA of the CDR3: TGCGCCAGCAGTCGACAGGGACTTGAAAAACTGTTTTTT.

This clonotype has a handful of counts. The chain uses TRBV28 and TRBJ2-7; D is ambiguous. The V end lost 4 bases, the J end lost 9 bases, and 10 bases lay between the germline ends. Germline V lookup: CDR1 MDHEN, CDR2 SYDVKM. The CDR3 is 11 amino acids. The CDR3 DNA is TGTGCCAGCAGTTCGGGCGGACGGCAGTACTTC. The encoded protein is CASSSGGRQYF.